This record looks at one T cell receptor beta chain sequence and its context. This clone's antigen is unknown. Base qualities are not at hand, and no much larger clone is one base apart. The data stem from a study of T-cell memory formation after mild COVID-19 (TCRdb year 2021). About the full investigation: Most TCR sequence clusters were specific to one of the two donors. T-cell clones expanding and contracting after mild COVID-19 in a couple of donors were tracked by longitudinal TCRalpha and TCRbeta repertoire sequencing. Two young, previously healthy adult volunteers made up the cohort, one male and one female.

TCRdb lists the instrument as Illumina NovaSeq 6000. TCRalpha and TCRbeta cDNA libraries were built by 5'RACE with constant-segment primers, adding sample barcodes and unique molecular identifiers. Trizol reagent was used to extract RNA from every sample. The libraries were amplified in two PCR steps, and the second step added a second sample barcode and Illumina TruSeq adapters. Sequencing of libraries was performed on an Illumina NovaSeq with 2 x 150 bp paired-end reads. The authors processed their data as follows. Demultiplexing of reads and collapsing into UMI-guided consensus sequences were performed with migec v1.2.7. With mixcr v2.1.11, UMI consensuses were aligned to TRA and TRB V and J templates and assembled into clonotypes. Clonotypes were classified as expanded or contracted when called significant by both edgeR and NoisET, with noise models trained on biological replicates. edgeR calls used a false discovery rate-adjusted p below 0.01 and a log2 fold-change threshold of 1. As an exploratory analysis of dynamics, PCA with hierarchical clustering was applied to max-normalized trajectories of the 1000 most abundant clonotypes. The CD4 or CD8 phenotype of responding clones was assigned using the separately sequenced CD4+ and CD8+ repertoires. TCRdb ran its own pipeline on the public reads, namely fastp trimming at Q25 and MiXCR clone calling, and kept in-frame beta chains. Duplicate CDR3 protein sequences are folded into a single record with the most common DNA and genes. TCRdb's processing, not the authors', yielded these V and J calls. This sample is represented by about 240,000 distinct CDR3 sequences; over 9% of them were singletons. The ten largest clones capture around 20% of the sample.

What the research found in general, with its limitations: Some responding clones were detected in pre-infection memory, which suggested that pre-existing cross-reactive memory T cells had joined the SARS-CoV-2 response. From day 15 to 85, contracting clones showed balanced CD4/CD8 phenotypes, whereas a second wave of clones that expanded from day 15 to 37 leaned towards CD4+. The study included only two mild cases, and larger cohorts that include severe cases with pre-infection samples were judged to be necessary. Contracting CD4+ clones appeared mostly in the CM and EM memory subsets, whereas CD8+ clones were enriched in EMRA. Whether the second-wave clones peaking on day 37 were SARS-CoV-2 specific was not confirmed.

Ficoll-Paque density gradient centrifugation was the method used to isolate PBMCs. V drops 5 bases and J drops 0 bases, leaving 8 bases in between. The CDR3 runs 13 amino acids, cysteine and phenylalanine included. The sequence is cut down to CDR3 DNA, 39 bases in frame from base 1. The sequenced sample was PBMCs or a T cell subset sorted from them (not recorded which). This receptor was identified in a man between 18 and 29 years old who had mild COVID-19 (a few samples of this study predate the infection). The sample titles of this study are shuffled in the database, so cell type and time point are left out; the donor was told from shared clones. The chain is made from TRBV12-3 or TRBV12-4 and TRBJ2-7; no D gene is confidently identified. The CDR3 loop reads CASSVGSSYEQYF. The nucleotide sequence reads TGTGCCAGCAGTGTAGGCAGCTCCTACGAGCAGTACTTC.